One and the same sample provided the 7 T cell receptor beta chains below, sequenced in a study of blood T cell repertoires in COVID-19. The data were produced by immunoSEQ multiplex PCR, yet TCRdb's version contains in-frame clones alone and is incomplete. The repertoire holds 400,000 to 450,000 clones, approximately 92% seen once, with around 1.1% in the top ten. The sequenced material came from PBMCs or T cells enriched from blood (not recorded which). These receptors were taken from a man younger than 40 who had recovered from COVID-19.

The chain employs TRBV11-2 and TRBJ2-5; D unresolved. Germline V gene data show CDR1 as SGHAT and CDR2 as FQNNGV. CDR3 size: 13 residues. Trimming pared 3 bases from V and 2 bases from J, leaving 7 bases between. CDR3 nucleotide sequence: TGTGCCAGCAGCTTCCTAGAGCAAGAGACCCAGTACTTC. It translates to CASSFLEQETQYF.

The chain carries TRBV4-1 and TRBJ2-5; D gene unclear. From germline, CDR1 is MGHRA and CDR2 YSYEKL. V was trimmed by 4 bases and J by 2 bases, leaving 23 bases between them. The CDR3 sequence is 18 residues long. For the CDR3, the DNA is TGCGCCAGCAGCCCCGCGGTGGCCCAACCAAAACGACAAGAGACCCAGTACTTC. Residues: CASSPAVAQPKRQETQYF.

The J gene is TRBJ2-7, the V gene TRBV6-5; 8 nucleotides match TRBD2. V gave up 8 bases and J gave up 5 bases; unmatched junction bases: 8. The germline gives CDR1 MNHEY, CDR2 SVGAGI. CDR3 length equals 13 residues. The CDR3 protein is CASFSGNIDEQYF. The DNA of the CDR3 is TGTGCCAGCTTTAGCGGGAATATCGACGAGCAGTACTTC.

This clone was counted a few times. CDR3 residues: CASSWSVGGNTEAFF. CDR3 nucleotides: TGTGCCAGCAGCTGGAGCGTGGGGGGGAACACTGAAGCTTTCTTT. The chain joins TRBV11-2 to TRBJ1-1; a weak D match, TRBD1 (5 bases). This CDR3 has 15 amino acids. Per the germline V gene, CDR1 is SGHAT and CDR2 is FQNNGV. The germline V and J ends were trimmed by 4 bases and 1 base, with 13 bases remaining between them.

The chain is built from TRBV3-1 (or the pseudogene TRBV3-2) and TRBJ2-5, with TRBD1 identical over 10 bases. The V gene's germline CDR1 is LGHDT and CDR2 YNNKEL (reference sequence). With V trimmed by 6 bases and J by 5 bases, 9 bases remained unmatched. The CDR3 loop spans 15 amino acids. The CDR3 is CASSRGQGIGETQYF. CDR3 nucleotide sequence: TGTGCCAGCAGTAGGGGACAGGGGATCGGGGAGACCCAGTACTTC.

The chain carries TRBV28 and TRBJ1-2; TRBD1 might be the D (6 bases). Trimming took 2 bases from V and 5 from J, leaving 21 bases between them. CDR1 and CDR2 from the germline V gene are MDHEN and SYDVKM. This CDR3 region has 17 residues. In nucleotides, the CDR3 is TGTGCCAGCAGTTTAGTTCAGGGGATCGGATTAAAATATGGCTACACCTTC. It yields the protein CASSLVQGIGLKYGYTF.

This rearrangement joins TRBV27 to TRBJ1-1, with 7 bases aligning to TRBD1. Trimming removed 6 bases from V and 4 bases from J; junction bases left unmatched: 8. The CDR3 has 14 residues. Germline CDR1 reads MNHEY; CDR2 reads SMNVEV (reference sequence). CDR3 in amino acids: CASRMTGPVTEAFF. The CDR3 DNA reads TGTGCCAGCAGAATGACAGGGCCGGTCACTGAAGCTTTCTTT.